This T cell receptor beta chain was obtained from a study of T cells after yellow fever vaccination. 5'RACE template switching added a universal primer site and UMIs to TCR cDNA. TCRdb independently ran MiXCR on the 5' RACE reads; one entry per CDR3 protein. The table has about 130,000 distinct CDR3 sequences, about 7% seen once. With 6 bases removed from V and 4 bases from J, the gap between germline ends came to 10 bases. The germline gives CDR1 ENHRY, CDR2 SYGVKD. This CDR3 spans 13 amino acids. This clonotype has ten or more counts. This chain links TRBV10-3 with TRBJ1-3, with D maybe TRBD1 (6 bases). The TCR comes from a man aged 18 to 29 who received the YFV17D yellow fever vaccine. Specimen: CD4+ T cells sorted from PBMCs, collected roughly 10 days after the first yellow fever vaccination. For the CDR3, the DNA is TGTGCCATCAGACGGACAGACGGAAACACCATATATTTT. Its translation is CAIRRTDGNTIYF.